This TCR beta chain originates from a study of synovial regulatory T cells in juvenile arthritis. Donors were over 10 juvenile idiopathic arthritis patients with active disease. Patients had median age around 11 years, range about 2.3-22.9. Some clones are missing from TCRdb's copy, which holds only in-frame ones; the method was immunoSEQ multiplex PCR. The sample data list 9,000 to 10,000 clones. There are 13 residues in the CDR3. The DNA is not on file. Germline V gives CDR1 MNHNS, CDR2 SASEGT. The gene calls are TRBV6-1 and TRBJ1-1; TCRdb indicates TRBD1, and absent DNA this call remains unverified. The clonotype comes from a donor younger than 30 with juvenile idiopathic arthritis. Sequenced input: Treg cells from blood. Regarding subset: remaining (HLA-DR-negative) circulating blood Treg cells. CDR3 sequence: CASKGTVNTEAFF.